A single sample gave rise to the 12 T cell receptor beta chains below, sequenced in a study of control samples from healthy donors and cancer patients. Clones were sequenced by immunoSEQ multiplex PCR, and TCRdb holds only the in-frame ones, with some missing. The data contain under 140,000 clones, around nine tenths of them seen just once; the ten biggest clones take up 3.5% to 4%. Sequenced input: PBMCs. Receptors originate from a woman aged 55-69 years with lung cancer.

V and J are TRBV11-3 and TRBJ2-6, with D tentatively TRBD1 (6 bases). Germline values: CDR1 SGHNT, CDR2 YENEEA. Trimming took 3 bases from V and 2 from J, leaving 14 bases between them. The CDR3 has 17 residues. CDR3 residues: CASSFSDRFTGANVLTF. The CDR3 nucleotides read TGTGCCAGCAGCTTCTCCGACAGGTTCACTGGGGCCAACGTCCTGACTTTC.

For the CDR3, the DNA is TGTGCCAGCAGTTTTGCCAGGTACAATGAGCAGTTCTTC. Encoded protein: CASSFARYNEQFF. The chain links TRBV12-3 or TRBV12-4 to TRBJ2-1; the D is unclear. The V and J ends lost 3 bases and 4 bases respectively, with 7 bases between them. CDR3 length equals 13 residues.

The chain uses TRBV6-5 and TRBJ1-4; 9 positions agree with TRBD1. The CDR3 extends over 15 amino acids. Per germline, CDR1 MNHEY and CDR2 SVGAGI. After removal of 0 bases from V and 8 bases from J, the junction contained 4 bases not matched to a gene. The CDR3 DNA reads as TGTGCCAGCAGTTACTCCACAGGGGGCCGGGAAAAACTGTTTTTT. Protein sequence: CASSYSTGGREKLFF.

The chain's CDR3 is CASSQGTGVTGELFF. The CDR3 coding sequence is TGTGCCAGCAGCCAGGGAACAGGGGTGACCGGGGAGCTGTTTTTT. The gene calls are TRBV3-1 (or the pseudogene TRBV3-2) and TRBJ2-2; 7 bases are a match to TRBD1. The germline CDR1 and CDR2 sequences are LGHDT and YNNKEL (reference sequence). This CDR3 is built from 15 residues. Losses at the gene ends were 3 bases for V and 5 bases for J; bases not matched to a gene: 6.

This clone showed up just once. The chain uses TRBV11-2 and TRBJ2-7; 8 bases align to TRBD2. The length of the CDR3 is 15 residues. With 5 bases clipped from V and 2 bases from J, the junction kept 8 bases outside the gene matches. Per the germline V gene, CDR1 is SGHAT and CDR2 is FQNNGV. The CDR3 loop is CASSHEGAGAYEQYF. CDR3 DNA sequence: TGTGCCAGCAGCCACGAGGGAGCGGGAGCCTACGAGCAGTACTTC.

This chain joins TRBV5-6 and TRBJ2-7; TRBD1 agrees at 7 bases. Looked up from germline, CDR1 is SGHDT and CDR2 is YYEEEE. CDR3 length equals 17 residues. V trimming: 1 base; J trimming: 1 base; junction bases outside the gene matches: 11. CDR3 DNA: TGTGCCAGCAGCTTGAAACGGCTTTGGGACAGTTCCTACGAGCAGTACTTC. Translating it yields CASSLKRLWDSSYEQYF.

The J gene is TRBJ1-2, the V gene TRBV7-9; D is perhaps TRBD1 (6 bases). Germline CDR1 and CDR2: SEHNR and FQNEAQ (reference sequence). The CDR3 spans 14 residues. V gave up 5 bases and J gave up 4 bases, with 14 bases separating them. The CDR3 DNA is TGTGCCAGCAGCAACCCAGGGGATTCCTATGGCTACACCTTC. Protein: CASSNPGDSYGYTF.

J is TRBJ2-1 and V is TRBV6-5; TRBD2 aligns across 7 bases. CDR1 MNHEY and CDR2 SVGAGI come from the germline V gene. Germline trimming cut 4 bases from V and 8 bases from J; bases unmatched to any gene: 11. This CDR3 comprises 15 residues. The CDR3 region has the DNA TGTGCCAGCAGTTCAATGACCTCTGGGGGGGATGAGCAGTTCTTC. This sequence encodes CASSSMTSGGDEQFF.

The rearrangement links TRBV5-4 to TRBJ1-2; D is unresolved. V gave up 6 bases and J gave up 8 bases, with 14 bases separating them. This CDR3 has 12 amino acids. The germline CDR1 and CDR2 sequences are SGHNT and YYREEE (reference sequence). CDR3 sequence: CASTREYGGYTF. CDR3 nucleotides: TGTGCCAGCACGCGGGAGTATGGCGGCTACACCTTC.

CDR3 in DNA: TGTGCCAGCAGCGAGGCAGGGGGCCGGTATGGCTACACCTTC. It yields the protein CASSEAGGRYGYTF. V and J are TRBV9 and TRBJ1-2; 8 positions agree with TRBD1. The CDR3 loop spans 14 amino acids. Germline V gene lookup returns CDR1 SGDLS and CDR2 YYNGEE. After removal of 3 bases from V and 5 bases from J, the junction contained 6 bases not matched to a gene.

The chain has TRBV15 and TRBJ1-1; D gene ambiguous. CDR1 LNHNV and CDR2 YYDKDF come from the germline V gene (reference sequence). The CDR3 is 15 residues long. Trimming stripped 8 bases from V and 1 base from J, with 17 bases between. The DNA of the CDR3 is TGTGCCACCGAGACTATAAGGAGGGCGAACACTGAAGCTTTCTTT. Translating gives CATETIRRANTEAFF.

The genes are TRBV5-4 and TRBJ2-3; the match to TRBD2 covers 10 bases. The germline gives CDR1 SGHNT, CDR2 YYREEE (reference sequence). The CDR3 is made up of 16 amino acids. V lost 4 bases, J lost 3 bases, and 8 bases stayed unmatched. The CDR3 bases are TGTGCCAGCAGCCGTGGGACTAGCGCGAGTACAGATACGCAGTATTTT. Amino acid sequence: CASSRGTSASTDTQYF.